This TCR beta chain appears in the sequencing data of a study of blood T cell repertoires in COVID-19. The overall study: T cells, B-cell-depleted T cells, or PBMCs provided the cDNA or gDNA that served as material.

Original methodology: Reference gene primer amplification gave estimated nucleated cell counts. Sequencing used immunoSEQ multiplex PCR; TCRdb keeps in-frame clones, though not all of them. The V and J calls and clone size come from that table; D and trimming were worked out from the DNA. This table holds approximately 65,000 clones, 89% found once. Germline-derived CDR1 and CDR2 are SGHVS and FNYEAQ. J lost 3 bases, V lost 6 bases, and 7 bases had no gene match. The CDR3 covers 15 residues. This clonotype originated in a woman aged 45-65 years with active COVID-19. The sequencing input was peripheral blood. V usage is TRBV7-6 and J usage is TRBJ2-7, with 11 bases identical to TRBD1. The CDR3 sequence: CASSFTGTGGYEQYF. DNA for the CDR3: TGTGCCAGCAGTTTCACCGGGACAGGGGGCTACGAGCAGTACTTC.